This T cell receptor beta chain was retrieved from a study of T cells in Graves' hyperthyroidism and ophthalmopathy (dated by TCRdb to about 2019). A note on the overall study: Peripheral blood was collected at initial diagnosis, before any treatment. Prospective prediction of ophthalmopathy was tested in an independent validation cohort consisting of about 19 hyperthyroidism patients and about 17 patients who later progressed to ophthalmopathy. For training and testing, the roughly 100 patients in the discovery cohort were randomly divided in a 7:3 ratio. To identify distinguishing TCR V-J signatures, a discovery cohort of about 100 patients was used, comprising 43 with Graves' ophthalmopathy and about 59 with stable Graves' hyperthyroidism. The paper describes TCR Vbeta CDR3 sequencing of 140 or so peripheral blood samples, made up of about 40 ophthalmopathy patients, approximately 73 hyperthyroidism patients and 17 progressor patients. Thyroid tissue and blood T-cell repertoires from over 5 Graves' hyperthyroidism patients were also compared in the study. Once sampling was done, hyperthyroidism patients were given methimazole at a starting dose of 30 mg daily, whereas ophthalmopathy patients were given high-dose intravenous methylprednisolone.

Taken from cysteine to phenylalanine, the CDR3 has 12 residues. Only CDR3 DNA is held: 36 bases, read in frame from base 1. Of note for this clonotype: The antigen it recognizes is unknown. One end of the junction fails to match germline, which may point to a read error.

Graves' hyperthyroidism was defined as stable when no progression to ophthalmopathy occurred over 18 months of follow-up. The hyperthyroidism patients were between 18 and 65 years old and newly diagnosed, with a disease duration of less than 2 months. Patients with uncontrolled infections, other autoimmune diseases, pregnancy or lactation were excluded. Clinical symptoms, serum thyroxine and TRAb, thyroid ultrasound, and orbital computed tomography formed the basis for the diagnoses. PBMCs were isolated from about 9 ml of fresh peripheral blood by Ficoll-Paque density gradient centrifugation. Total RNA was extracted using Trizol reagent, and RNA quality was assessed on an Agilent 2100 Bioanalyzer. The TCR beta CDR3 regions were amplified from the RNA transcripts. The TCR CDR3 was subjected to a first round of RT-PCR using the HTBI primer set and the Qiagen OneStep RT-PCR kit. A second multiplex PCR round built the libraries, followed by size selection and purification. Paired-end sequencing of the libraries was performed with 100 bp reads on an Illumina HiSeq2000. Under the source paper's analysis protocol: SOAPnuke was used to process the raw data, throwing out any read that contained adapters or uncalled bases, had a mean Phred below 15, or lacked an exact constant-primer or identifier match. High-quality paired reads were merged with COPE v1.2.5, and unique nucleotide sequences were defined as clonotypes. Clonotypes were aligned to IMGT TRBV, TRBD and TRBJ reference segments using MiTCR v1.1. Analysis was restricted to V-J combinations with a frequency above 0.0001, which covered roughly 99% of repertoires. The TCS score was defined as the ratio of F50 (clonal expansion) to E x V (chaos), calculated using BLOSUM62-based TCRdist between CDR3 peptides within each V-J. Welch's t-statistics and random forest reduced around 510 V-J features to 13, which were used in a naive Bayes classifier (R e1071). TCRdb reanalyzed the raw reads on its own, using fastp at Q25 for trimming and MiXCR for clone calling, and kept in-frame beta chains. Identical CDR3 proteins give one entry, which carries the most common genes and DNA. The V and J calls reflect TCRdb's pipeline rather than the authors' work. The sample table records roughly 700,000 distinct CDR3 sequences; approximately 15% of these occur just once. In total, the top ten clones hold about a tenth of the sample.

General study outcomes and caveats: During validation, the model predicted progression to ophthalmopathy a median of around six months ahead of onset, with around 70% sensitivity and around 73% specificity. A 13 V-J signature model separated ophthalmopathy from stable hyperthyroidism, with 87.88% sensitivity and roughly 84% specificity in cross-validation and 80%/75% in testing. Most expanded thyroid clonotypes (frequency above 0.001) were also detected in blood, a finding suggesting that blood repertoires may reflect thyroid immune responses. Sample size was not statistically predetermined, and investigators were not blinded to group allocation.

The clonotype was recovered from a young woman with Graves' hyperthyroidism. Recombination connected TRBV12-3 or TRBV12-4 to TRBJ1-3; the D gene identity is not certain. The material sequenced was blood. For the CDR3, the sequence is CASDNSGNIIYF. At the DNA level, the sequence is TGTGCCAGCGACAACTCTGGAAACATCATATATTTT.